This T cell receptor beta chain was recovered during a study of T cell repertoires in ileal Crohn's disease. The V gene's germline CDR1 is SGHRS and CDR2 YFSETQ. Trimming stripped 0 bases from V and 5 bases from J, with 7 bases between. This CDR3 is 13 amino acids long. Generated by immunoSEQ multiplex PCR, the TCRdb table keeps only in-frame clones and is missing some. This sample carries about 5,200 clones, about 81% of them seen once, and the ten largest clones take less than 25%. The time point was: inflamed ileum from the surgical specimen. Input material: ileal tissue. The receptor was isolated from an adult with Crohn's disease. The J gene is TRBJ2-3, the V gene TRBV5-1, with D maybe TRBD2 (6 bases). The CDR3 loop reads CASSLDGGDTQYF. Written as DNA, the CDR3 is TGCGCCAGCAGCTTGGACGGGGGAGATACGCAGTATTTT.